This passage covers 9 T cell receptor beta chains from one sample sequenced in a study of identical twins (dated by TCRdb to 2016 to 2018). Libraries were constructed by 5' RACE. Sequencing was carried out with an Illumina HiSeq 2000. TCRdb applied fastp at Q25 and MiXCR to the public reads, then kept only in-frame beta chains. When rows share a CDR3 protein, they turn into one entry using the most common DNA and genes. The sample profile shows about 220,000 distinct CDR3 sequences; 9.4% of them were found once. Jointly, the top ten make up about 5% of the sample. Input material: memory (CD45RO+) T cells sorted from blood. What this sample's cell subset or site label stands for: CD45RO+ enriched T cells. The receptor set was obtained from a young woman in good health.

This clonotype has at least ten counts. The V and J genes are TRBV14 and TRBJ1-2; a possible D gene is TRBD1 (5 bases). CDR1 SGHDN and CDR2 FVKESK come from the germline V gene. With 4 bases removed from V and 5 bases from J, the gap between germline ends came to 17 bases. The CDR3 has 15 residues. The CDR3 spells CASSPRRDRGYGYTF. CDR3 nucleotides: TGTGCCAGCAGCCCGAGGAGGGACCGCGGGTATGGCTACACCTTC.

The CDR3 DNA is TGTGCCAGCAGTGAAGAACTAGCGGGAGAAACTGAGCAGTTCTTC. This encodes CASSEELAGETEQFF. The V call is TRBV2, the J call TRBJ2-1; 11 nucleotides agree with TRBD2. Trimming at V came to 1 base and at J to 9 bases, leaving 5 bases not matched to a gene. Germline V gene sequence: CDR1 SNHLY, CDR2 FYNNEI. The CDR3 is 15 amino acids.

The chain couples TRBV5-1 to TRBJ1-2; TRBD1 agrees at 7 bases. The V segment lost 0 bases and the J segment 3 bases; nucleotides outside the gene matches: 2. CDR3 length: 14 amino acids. From germline, CDR1 is SGHRS and CDR2 YFSETQ. DNA of the CDR3: TGCGCCAGCAGCTTGGGTGGGACAGACTATGGCTACACCTTC. Translating it yields CASSLGGTDYGYTF.

The V and J genes are TRBV7-9 and TRBJ1-1; D unresolved. Germline V CDR1 and CDR2: SEHNR, FQNEAQ (reference sequence). V lost 0 bases and J 1 base, leaving 15 bases between the germline ends. This CDR3 comprises 17 residues. The CDR3 nucleotides read TGTGCCAGCAGCTTAGCTAAATCGGGCTCGGGGAACACTGAAGCTTTCTTT. Translating gives CASSLAKSGSGNTEAFF.

This clonotype was seen just once. The chain joins TRBV18 to TRBJ1-1, with D possibly TRBD1 on 6 matching bases. V was pared by 6 bases and J by 6 bases, with 11 bases between. The CDR3 runs to 12 residues. The germline gives CDR1 KGHSH, CDR2 LQKENI. This chain's CDR3 is CASSPDRSEAFF. DNA for the CDR3: TGTGCCAGCTCGCCCGACAGGTCTGAAGCTTTCTTT.

This clonotype came up a few times. V and J are TRBV6-2 or TRBV6-3 and TRBJ2-1; 9 bases map to TRBD2. Unmatched junction bases numbered 4, after V lost 2 bases and J lost 5 bases. The CDR3 totals 15 residues. The germline gives CDR1 MNHEY, CDR2 SVGEGT. CDR3 sequence: CASSYGGTSNNEQFF. The CDR3 nucleotides are TGTGCCAGCAGTTACGGCGGGACTAGCAACAATGAGCAGTTCTTC.

This clonotype was counted between two and nine times. The gene calls are TRBV3-1 and TRBJ2-2; D call uncertain. V was cut by 3 bases and J by 5 bases, with 10 bases left in between. Germline V CDR1 and CDR2: LGHDT, YNNKEL (reference sequence). The CDR3 runs 14 residues. CDR3 amino acids: CASSQSTPTGELFF. Written as DNA, the CDR3 is TGTGCCAGCAGCCAGTCGACACCAACCGGGGAGCTGTTTTTT.

This clonotype has at least ten counts. The rearrangement joins TRBV6-1 to TRBJ2-1; 8 bases line up with TRBD2. Germline values: CDR1 MNHNS, CDR2 SASEGT. CDR3 length equals 14 residues. Unmatched junction bases numbered 7, after V lost 6 bases and J lost 6 bases. Written as DNA, the CDR3 is TGTGCCAGCAGGGGAGCGGGAGTAGTCAATGAGCAGTTCTTC. It is translated as CASRGAGVVNEQFF.

This clonotype was seen a handful of times. The V and J genes are TRBV5-4 and TRBJ2-2; maybe TRBD2 (5 bases). Germline CDR1 and CDR2: SGHNT and YYREEE (reference sequence). V was pared by 4 bases and J by 1 base, with 8 bases between. The CDR3 totals 14 residues. This chain's CDR3 is CASSPDWNTGELFF. The DNA for the CDR3 is TGTGCCAGCAGCCCGGACTGGAACACCGGGGAGCTGTTTTTT.